These 10 T cell receptor beta chains originate from one sample sequenced in a study of shared clonotypes between healthy human individuals. Profiling relied on immunoSEQ multiplex PCR, and the TCRdb table lists in-frame clones only, not all of them. The table lists under 1 million clones, 90% to 97% of them singletons. Naive CD8 isolation took CD45RO-negative cells positively selected for CCR7 and excluded terminally differentiated effector memory CD45RA+ cells. Sequenced sample: naive CD8+ T cells sorted from blood. All receptors come from a man aged 25-45 years in good health.

This chain uses TRBV7-9 with TRBJ2-7, with a tentative D call TRBD1 (5 bases). CDR3 length: 15 residues. Trimming removed 5 bases from V and 3 bases from J, with 17 bases in between. The germline gives CDR1 SEHNR, CDR2 FQNEAQ (reference sequence). The CDR3 loop is CASSPPLGVNYEQYF. The CDR3, as DNA: TGTGCCAGCAGCCCACCGCTAGGGGTAAACTACGAGCAGTACTTC.

The rearrangement uses TRBV5-1 and TRBJ2-3; 11 bases match TRBD2. Trimming at V came to 5 bases and at J to 3 bases, leaving 8 bases not matched to a gene. Germline CDR1 reads SGHRS; CDR2 reads YFSETQ. This CDR3 region has 16 residues. The CDR3 DNA is TGCGCCAGCAGACAGACTAGCGGGAAGGGGACAGATACGCAGTATTTT. Translation: CASRQTSGKGTDTQYF. The full variable domain, in which reference TRBV5-1 and TRBJ2-3 provide the parts outside the CDR3, is KAGVTQTPRYLIKTRGQQVTLSCSPISGHRSVSWYQQTPGQGLQFLFEYFSETQRNKGNFPGRFSGRQFSNSRSEMNVSTLELGDSALYLCASRQTSGKGTDTQYFGPGTRLTVL.

The chain has TRBV5-1 and TRBJ2-7; 9 bases are shared with TRBD1. Per the germline V gene, CDR1 is SGHRS and CDR2 is YFSETQ. J was trimmed by 2 bases and V by 3 bases; bases with no gene match: 6. The CDR3 contains 15 residues. The chain's CDR3 is CASSSGTGLAYEQYF. The CDR3 region has the DNA TGCGCCAGCAGCTCCGGGACAGGGTTAGCCTACGAGCAGTACTTC.

With respect to this clone: The sample has other DNA sequences that encode this CDR3 too. The chain joins TRBV10-2 to TRBJ1-5; D is ambiguous. Trimming left V 2 bases short and J 0 bases short, with 5 bases between. This CDR3 spans 14 amino acids. The germline gives CDR1 WSHSY, CDR2 SAAADI. CDR3 sequence reads: CASSEAYSNQPQHF. CDR3 sequence (DNA): TGCGCCAGCAGTGAGGCCTATAGCAATCAGCCCCAGCATTTT.

The chain has TRBV29-1 and TRBJ2-7; 8 bases map to TRBD2. Per the germline V gene, CDR1 is SQVTM and CDR2 is ANQGSEA. Unmatched junction bases numbered 7, after V lost 5 bases and J lost 4 bases. CDR3 size: 13 residues. CDR3 sequence reads: CSVTGLAGYEQYF. For the CDR3, the DNA is TGCAGCGTTACCGGACTAGCTGGGTACGAGCAGTACTTC.

This chain links TRBV13 with TRBJ2-7, with D perhaps given as TRBD1 or TRBD2 (7 bases each). Germline loops: CDR1 PRHDT, CDR2 FYEKMQ (reference sequence). The CDR3 is 15 amino acids. V lost 3 bases, J lost 1 base, and 13 bases lay in between. The CDR3 reads CASSLGGTASYEQYF. The CDR3 DNA sequence: TGTGCCAGCAGCTTGGGGGGGACAGCATCCTACGAGCAGTACTTC.

The chain carries TRBV28 and TRBJ2-7, with TRBD2 matching over 14 bases. Per the germline V gene, CDR1 is MDHEN and CDR2 is SYDVKM. The V segment lost 4 bases and the J segment 1 base; nucleotides outside the gene matches: 3. The length of the CDR3 is 16 residues. CDR3 amino acids: CASSSRTSGRSYEQYF. For the CDR3, the DNA is TGTGCCAGCAGTTCGCGGACTAGCGGGAGGTCCTACGAGCAGTACTTC.

V gene TRBV9 combines with J gene TRBJ2-7; 12 positions match TRBD2. J gave up 3 bases and V 0 bases, and 4 bases lay outside the gene matches. CDR3 length: 16 amino acids. The germline V gene has CDR1 SGDLS and CDR2 YYNGEE. The CDR3 sequence is CASSVEGLAGLYEQYF. CDR3 nucleotide sequence: TGTGCCAGCAGCGTAGAAGGACTAGCGGGACTCTACGAGCAGTACTTC.

The CDR3 nucleotides are TGCGCCAGCAGCATCCCGGGACAGGAAAACTCTGGGGCCAACGTCCTGACTTTC. As protein: CASSIPGQENSGANVLTF. The J gene is TRBJ2-6, the V gene TRBV5-1; 8 nucleotides match TRBD1. The CDR3 runs 18 residues. Germline CDR1 and CDR2: SGHRS and YFSETQ. V shed 4 bases and J 0 bases; nucleotides not matched to a gene: 9. Full variable domain (remainder filled in from reference TRBV5-1 and TRBJ2-6): KAGVTQTPRYLIKTRGQQVTLSCSPISGHRSVSWYQQTPGQGLQFLFEYFSETQRNKGNFPGRFSGRQFSNSRSEMNVSTLELGDSALYLCASSIPGQENSGANVLTFGAGSRLTVL.

This clone was recorded only once. The rearrangement uses TRBV9 and TRBJ2-3; D may be TRBD1 (5 bases). This CDR3 contains 16 residues. The germline V gene has CDR1 SGDLS and CDR2 YYNGEE. The V and J ends lost 1 base and 1 base respectively, with 13 bases between them. CDR3 DNA sequence: TGTGCCAGCAGCGTAATCAGGGAAATTGGCACAGATACGCAGTATTTT. Translated, it gives CASSVIREIGTDTQYF.